This is a list of T cell receptor beta chains from one sample in a study of blood T cells in healthy people across ages. One entry per CDR3 protein, called by TCRdb with MiXCR from the 5' RACE reads. Of around 870,000 distinct CDR3 sequences in the sample, 25% to 30% were seen once. The sample comprised blood. These receptors were collected from a woman older than 75 in good health. Both conserved end residues are part of each CDR3. The order of the fields is clone size, D gene, V gene, J gene, CDR3 protein, CDR3 DNA. A D gene is named only where the DNA matches it firmly. The size entry is marked missing in some rows and otherwise reads once, few, many or a size class.

abundance: .; d_gene: TRBD1; v_gene: TRBV10-3; j_gene: TRBJ2-7; CDR3aa: CAISESLVGQGAYEQYF; CDR3nt: TGTGCCATCAGTGAGTCGTTAGTGGGACAGGGAGCCTACGAGCAGTACTTC
abundance: many; d_gene: .; v_gene: TRBV7-8; j_gene: TRBJ2-1; CDR3aa: CASSLTAGYNEQFF; CDR3nt: TGTGCCAGCAGCTTAACGGCCGGATACAATGAGCAGTTCTTC
abundance: .; d_gene: .; v_gene: TRBV7-8; j_gene: TRBJ1-2; CDR3aa: CASSRRASNYGYTF; CDR3nt: TGTGCCAGCAGCCGCCGGGCCTCGAACTATGGCTACACCTTC
abundance: many; d_gene: .; v_gene: TRBV28; j_gene: TRBJ2-1; CDR3aa: CATLSPGPLSNEQFF; CDR3nt: TGTGCTACGCTGAGTCCGGGACCCTTATCCAATGAGCAGTTCTTC
abundance: few; d_gene: .; v_gene: TRBV6-5; j_gene: TRBJ2-2; CDR3aa: CASQLEGTRSAGELFF; CDR3nt: TGTGCCAGTCAACTGGAGGGCACCCGGAGCGCCGGGGAGCTGTTTTTT
abundance: .; d_gene: .; v_gene: TRBV19; j_gene: TRBJ1-5; CDR3aa: CASSSLTRGRNQPQHF; CDR3nt: TGTGCCAGTAGTTCCCTTACGCGGGGGAGGAATCAGCCCCAGCATTTT
abundance: few; d_gene: TRBD1; v_gene: TRBV6-2/TRBV6-3; j_gene: TRBJ1-1; CDR3aa: CASSYSVSGGAEAFF; CDR3nt: TGTGCCAGCAGTTACTCAGTCTCAGGGGGTGCTGAAGCTTTCTTT
abundance: .; d_gene: TRBD1; v_gene: TRBV5-1; j_gene: TRBJ1-2; CDR3aa: CASSPDRGQDYGYTF; CDR3nt: TGCGCCAGCAGCCCGGACAGGGGGCAGGACTATGGCTACACCTTC
abundance: many; d_gene: .; v_gene: TRBV6-5; j_gene: TRBJ1-6; CDR3aa: CASSSPADGVNSPLHF; CDR3nt: TGTGCCAGCAGTTCTCCTGCAGACGGGGTAAATTCACCCCTCCACTTT
abundance: .; d_gene: TRBD1; v_gene: TRBV18; j_gene: TRBJ1-1; CDR3aa: CASSPGQASEAFF; CDR3nt: TGTGCCAGCTCACCTGGACAGGCGTCTGAAGCTTTCTTT
abundance: .; d_gene: .; v_gene: TRBV7-2; j_gene: TRBJ1-4; CDR3aa: CASSLDPATNEKRFF; CDR3nt: TGTGCCAGCAGCTTGGACCCTGCAACTAATGAAAAACGGTTTTTT
abundance: many; d_gene: .; v_gene: TRBV20-1; j_gene: TRBJ1-6; CDR3aa: CSARGGSPLHF; CDR3nt: TGCAGTGCTAGGGGGGGTTCACCCCTCCACTTT
abundance: few; d_gene: TRBD2; v_gene: TRBV9; j_gene: TRBJ2-3; CDR3aa: CASSVRGGGASTDTQYF; CDR3nt: TGTGCCAGCAGCGTTAGGGGCGGGGGGGCCAGCACAGATACGCAGTATTTT
abundance: many; d_gene: TRBD2; v_gene: TRBV20-1; j_gene: TRBJ2-1; CDR3aa: CSATVEGLAGTDNEQFF; CDR3nt: TGCAGTGCTACGGTAGAGGGACTAGCGGGGACCGACAATGAGCAGTTCTTC
abundance: many; d_gene: .; v_gene: TRBV5-4; j_gene: TRBJ2-1; CDR3aa: CASSLGAHLSSYNEQFF; CDR3nt: TGTGCCAGCAGCTTGGGGGCACATTTGAGCTCCTACAATGAGCAGTTCTTC
abundance: .; d_gene: TRBD2; v_gene: TRBV7-7; j_gene: TRBJ2-1; CDR3aa: CASSLVTSGSSEQFF; CDR3nt: TGTGCTAGCAGCTTAGTTACTAGCGGGAGTTCTGAGCAGTTCTTC
abundance: once; d_gene: TRBD2; v_gene: TRBV7-3; j_gene: TRBJ2-1; CDR3aa: CASSLTSGGVYNEQFF; CDR3nt: TGTGCCAGCAGCTTAACTAGCGGGGGGGTTTACAATGAGCAGTTCTTC
abundance: many; d_gene: TRBD2; v_gene: TRBV20-1; j_gene: TRBJ2-1; CDR3aa: CSADTLAAHNEQFF; CDR3nt: TGCAGTGCTGACACACTAGCGGCCCACAATGAGCAGTTCTTC
abundance: many; d_gene: .; v_gene: TRBV6-2/TRBV6-3; j_gene: TRBJ2-5; CDR3aa: CASSRRRNQETQYF; CDR3nt: TGTGCCAGCAGTCGACGACGGAACCAAGAGACCCAGTACTTC
abundance: few; d_gene: .; v_gene: TRBV20-1; j_gene: TRBJ1-2; CDR3aa: CSARDRGWDYGYTF; CDR3nt: TGCAGTGCTAGAGATCGGGGGTGGGACTATGGCTACACCTTC
abundance: many; d_gene: TRBD1; v_gene: TRBV7-6; j_gene: TRBJ2-7; CDR3aa: CASSTNRDSPYEQYF; CDR3nt: TGTGCCAGCAGCACGAACCGGGACAGTCCCTACGAGCAGTACTTC
abundance: many; d_gene: .; v_gene: TRBV20-1; j_gene: TRBJ2-1; CDR3aa: CSATLSGYNEQFF; CDR3nt: TGCAGTGCTACCCTCAGCGGTTACAATGAGCAGTTCTTC
abundance: many; d_gene: .; v_gene: TRBV7-2; j_gene: TRBJ1-2; CDR3aa: CASSLVQGSYGYTF; CDR3nt: TGTGCCAGCAGCTTGGTTCAGGGGTCCTATGGCTACACCTTC
abundance: many; d_gene: TRBD2; v_gene: TRBV10-3; j_gene: TRBJ2-3; CDR3aa: CAITGGGTDTQYF; CDR3nt: TGTGCCATCACGGGGGGAGGCACAGATACGCAGTATTTT
abundance: .; d_gene: TRBD2; v_gene: TRBV6-2/TRBV6-3; j_gene: TRBJ2-5; CDR3aa: CAGSFTSGGETQYF; CDR3nt: TGTGCCGGCAGTTTTACTAGCGGGGGAGAGACCCAGTACTTC
abundance: many; d_gene: .; v_gene: TRBV5-1; j_gene: TRBJ2-3; CDR3aa: CASSFPSDTQYF; CDR3nt: TGCGCCAGCAGCTTCCCATCAGATACGCAGTATTTT
abundance: .; d_gene: .; v_gene: TRBV9; j_gene: TRBJ1-1; CDR3aa: CASSVGTRLEEPEAFF; CDR3nt: TGTGCCAGCAGCGTGGGAACGCGGTTGGAAGAGCCTGAAGCTTTCTTT
abundance: .; d_gene: TRBD2; v_gene: TRBV7-2; j_gene: TRBJ2-1; CDR3aa: CASSSVRTSGSNEQFF; CDR3nt: TGTGCCAGCAGCTCAGTACGGACTAGCGGGAGTAATGAGCAGTTCTTC
abundance: .; d_gene: TRBD2; v_gene: TRBV20-1; j_gene: TRBJ2-1; CDR3aa: CSASLADYNEQFF; CDR3nt: TGCAGTGCTAGCCTAGCGGACTACAATGAGCAGTTCTTC
abundance: many; d_gene: TRBD2; v_gene: TRBV2; j_gene: TRBJ2-1; CDR3aa: CASTRTSGGTNYNEQFF; CDR3nt: TGTGCCAGCACTAGGACTAGCGGGGGGACTAACTACAATGAGCAGTTCTTC
abundance: few; d_gene: .; v_gene: TRBV25-1; j_gene: TRBJ1-1; CDR3aa: CASSELGGATEAFF; CDR3nt: TGTGCCAGCAGTGAACTGGGGGGGGCCACTGAAGCTTTCTTT
abundance: many; d_gene: .; v_gene: TRBV28; j_gene: TRBJ2-1; CDR3aa: CASSPIPGGYNEQFF; CDR3nt: TGTGCCAGCAGTCCTATTCCCGGGGGCTACAATGAGCAGTTCTTC
abundance: many; d_gene: .; v_gene: TRBV7-2; j_gene: TRBJ2-1; CDR3aa: CASSLLPSLLNNEQFF; CDR3nt: TGTGCCAGCAGCTTACTGCCCTCACTACTTAACAATGAGCAGTTCTTC
abundance: few; d_gene: .; v_gene: TRBV12-3/TRBV12-4; j_gene: TRBJ2-1; CDR3aa: CASTDIYNEQFF; CDR3nt: TGTGCCAGCACCGACATTTACAATGAGCAGTTCTTC
abundance: .; d_gene: .; v_gene: TRBV20-1; j_gene: TRBJ1-1; CDR3aa: CSAKGDYEAFF; CDR3nt: TGCAGTGCTAAGGGAGATTATGAAGCTTTCTTT
abundance: many; d_gene: .; v_gene: TRBV20-1; j_gene: TRBJ2-1; CDR3aa: CSAREPGIIYNEQFF; CDR3nt: TGCAGTGCTAGAGAGCCGGGGATAATCTACAATGAGCAGTTCTTC
abundance: once; d_gene: TRBD2; v_gene: TRBV10-3; j_gene: TRBJ2-1; CDR3aa: CAIRCSGVAHNEQFF; CDR3nt: TGTGCCATCAGATGTAGCGGGGTGGCCCACAATGAGCAGTTCTTC
abundance: many; d_gene: .; v_gene: TRBV20-1; j_gene: TRBJ2-3; CDR3aa: CSARAQGADTQYF; CDR3nt: TGCAGTGCTAGAGCACAGGGCGCAGATACGCAGTATTTT
abundance: .; d_gene: .; v_gene: TRBV5-1; j_gene: TRBJ1-6; CDR3aa: CASSLNSQGRSSYNSPLHF; CDR3nt: TGCGCCAGCAGCCTAAATTCGCAGGGCCGGAGCTCCTATAATTCACCCCTCCACTTT
abundance: few; d_gene: .; v_gene: TRBV7-2; j_gene: TRBJ2-7; CDR3aa: CASSLYIDEQYF; CDR3nt: TGTGCCAGCAGCTTATATATTGACGAGCAGTACTTC
abundance: .; d_gene: .; v_gene: TRBV18; j_gene: TRBJ1-4; CDR3aa: CASSEGGGFSELFF; CDR3nt: TGTGCCAGCTCAGAGGGCGGCGGGTTTTCGGAACTGTTTTTT
abundance: few; d_gene: .; v_gene: TRBV6-2/TRBV6-3; j_gene: TRBJ2-3; CDR3aa: CASSSIGSGYTDTQYF; CDR3nt: TGTGCCAGCAGTTCGATCGGGAGCGGATACACAGATACGCAGTATTTT
abundance: few; d_gene: .; v_gene: TRBV30; j_gene: TRBJ1-5; CDR3aa: CAWVLGVESNQPQHF; CDR3nt: TGTGCCTGGGTACTGGGGGTGGAAAGCAATCAGCCCCAGCATTTT
abundance: many; d_gene: TRBD1; v_gene: TRBV27; j_gene: TRBJ1-4; CDR3aa: CASSIYRGRNEKLFF; CDR3nt: TGTGCCAGCAGTATCTACAGGGGTCGGAATGAAAAACTGTTTTTT
abundance: many; d_gene: .; v_gene: TRBV15; j_gene: TRBJ2-5; CDR3aa: CATSRPPRDNKETQYF; CDR3nt: TGTGCCACCAGCAGACCCCCCCGGGATAATAAAGAGACCCAGTACTTC
abundance: many; d_gene: .; v_gene: TRBV12-3/TRBV12-4; j_gene: TRBJ2-1; CDR3aa: CASSFWTLTYNEQFF; CDR3nt: TGTGCCAGCAGTTTCTGGACACTGACATACAATGAGCAGTTCTTC
abundance: .; d_gene: TRBD1; v_gene: TRBV5-1; j_gene: TRBJ1-2; CDR3aa: CASRPGQGSYGYTF; CDR3nt: TGCGCCAGCAGGCCGGGACAGGGAAGCTATGGCTACACCTTC
abundance: .; d_gene: TRBD1; v_gene: TRBV7-2; j_gene: TRBJ2-5; CDR3aa: CASSPGQDGNEQYF; CDR3nt: TGTGCCAGCAGCCCGGGACAGGACGGGAATGAGCAGTACTTC
abundance: .; d_gene: .; v_gene: TRBV20-1; j_gene: TRBJ2-7; CDR3aa: CSASPPQGAYEQYF; CDR3nt: TGCAGTGCTAGCCCTCCACAGGGTGCCTACGAGCAATACTTC
abundance: many; d_gene: TRBD2; v_gene: TRBV20-1; j_gene: TRBJ2-5; CDR3aa: CSASPLAGGLYQETQYF; CDR3nt: TGCAGTGCTAGTCCCCTAGCGGGGGGCTTGTACCAAGAGACCCAGTACTTC
abundance: .; d_gene: TRBD1; v_gene: TRBV2; j_gene: TRBJ1-6; CDR3aa: CAGRQTGGTSPLHF; CDR3nt: TGTGCCGGCCGACAGACAGGGGGCACTTCACCCCTCCACTTT
abundance: .; d_gene: .; v_gene: TRBV3-1; j_gene: TRBJ1-4; CDR3aa: CASSPINGEKLFF; CDR3nt: TGTGCCAGCAGCCCAATTAATGGGGAAAAACTGTTTTTT
abundance: many; d_gene: TRBD2; v_gene: TRBV7-9; j_gene: TRBJ2-3; CDR3aa: CASSYGTSWGDTQYF; CDR3nt: TGTGCCAGCAGTTACGGGACTAGCTGGGGAGATACGCAGTATTTT
abundance: few; d_gene: TRBD1; v_gene: TRBV28; j_gene: TRBJ1-5; CDR3aa: CASSLWGVTGEGNQPQHF; CDR3nt: TGTGCCAGCAGTTTATGGGGGGTGACAGGGGAGGGCAATCAGCCCCAGCATTTT